The clone carrying this TCR beta chain was counted a few times. Its target is not known. cDNA libraries of TCR beta carried unique molecular identifiers. It was from approximately 0.91 to 9.4 million T cells that 500,000 to 600,000 cDNA molecules came. TCRdb redid the calling of the PCR reads with MiXCR, one entry per CDR3 protein. The sample lists 750,000 to 950,000 distinct CDR3 sequences, approximately 44% seen once, with approximately 4.4% in the top ten. This entry is derived from a study of post-analysis software for immune sequencing data. Points from the study as a whole: Patients carried 4 or 5 TRBV segments more frequently than controls did, and TRBV5-6, TRBV5-1 and TRBV20-1 were among them. In multiple sclerosis, normalized Chao1 diversity was significantly below that of controls.

The CDR3 runs 15 residues. From germline, CDR1 is SGHNT and CDR2 YYREEE (reference sequence). Between the trimmed V and J ends, which lost 4 bases and 5 bases, there was a span of 18 bases. Specimen: blood. V is TRBV5-4 and J is TRBJ2-5; maybe TRBD2 (6 bases). This clonotype was sampled from a girl aged 10 to 17 with multiple sclerosis. CDR3 sequence reads: CASSLAGPRGETQYF. DNA for the CDR3: TGTGCCAGCAGCCTGGCGGGACCCCGAGGGGAGACCCAGTACTTC. The variable domain in full, with the rest retrieved from reference TRBV5-4 and TRBJ2-5, is ETGVTQSPTHLIKTRGQQVTLRCSSQSGHNTVSWYQQALGQGPQFIFQYYREEENGRGNFPPRFSGLQFPNYSSELNVNALELDDSALYLCASSLAGPRGETQYFGPGTRLLVL.